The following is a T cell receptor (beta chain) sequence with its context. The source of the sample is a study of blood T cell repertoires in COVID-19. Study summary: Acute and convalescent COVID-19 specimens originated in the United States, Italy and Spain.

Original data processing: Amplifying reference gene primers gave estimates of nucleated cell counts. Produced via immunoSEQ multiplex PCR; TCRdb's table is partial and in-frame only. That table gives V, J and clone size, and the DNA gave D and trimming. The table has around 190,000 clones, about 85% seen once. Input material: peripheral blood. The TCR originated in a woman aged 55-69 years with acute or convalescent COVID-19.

CDR3 nucleotide sequence: TGTGCCAGCTCACCGCGTAGACAGCAAGAAGAGACCCAGTACTTC. Translated, it gives CASSPRRQQEETQYF. V gene TRBV18 combines with J gene TRBJ2-5, with TRBD1 as a possible D gene (5 bases). The V end was cut by 3 bases, the J end by 3 bases, with 14 bases between. Germline V gene sequence: CDR1 KGHSH, CDR2 LQKENI. CDR3 length equals 15 residues.